This TCR beta chain derives from a study of Graves' ophthalmopathy and Graves' hyperthyroidism. Study outcomes and limitations: The model's ophthalmopathy progression predictions had just under 71% sensitivity and just under 75% specificity. Blood also held most thyroid clonotypes expanded above 0.001 frequency.

Exclusion covered patients with other autoimmune diseases or uncontrolled infections (as well as pregnancy or lactation). Concerning this clonotype itself: The antigen remains undetermined.

The trim removed 2 bases at V and 8 bases at J, leaving 11 bases unmatched. CDR3 length: 15 residues. Researchers took RNA transcripts and amplified TCR beta CDR3 regions from them. The first round was an RT-PCR with HTBI primers, and the second round was a multiplex PCR. TCRdb ran MiXCR on the multiplex PCR reads and lists one entry per CDR3 protein. The repertoire holds fewer than 350,000 distinct CDR3 sequences, with roughly 15% as singletons. The source material was peripheral blood. The TCR originated in an adult man with Graves' ophthalmopathy. The J gene is TRBJ2-5, the V gene TRBV12-3 or TRBV12-4, with 7 positions matching TRBD1. Here the CDR3 DNA reads TGTGCCAGCAGTTTATCCCGGGACAGCCTTGGTACCCAGTACTTC. Residues: CASSLSRDSLGTQYF.